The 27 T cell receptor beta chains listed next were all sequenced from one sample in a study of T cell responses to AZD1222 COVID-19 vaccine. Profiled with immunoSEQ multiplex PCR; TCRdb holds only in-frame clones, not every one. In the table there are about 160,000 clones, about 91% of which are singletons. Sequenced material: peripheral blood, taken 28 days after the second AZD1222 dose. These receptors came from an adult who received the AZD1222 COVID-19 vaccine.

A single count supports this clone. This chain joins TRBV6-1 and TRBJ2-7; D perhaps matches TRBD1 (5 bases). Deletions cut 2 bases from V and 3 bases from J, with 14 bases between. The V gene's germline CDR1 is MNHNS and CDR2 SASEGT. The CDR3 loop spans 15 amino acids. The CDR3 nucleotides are TGTGCCAGCAGTGAAAGGGCAGGGTACAACTACGAGCAGTACTTC. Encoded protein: CASSERAGYNYEQYF.

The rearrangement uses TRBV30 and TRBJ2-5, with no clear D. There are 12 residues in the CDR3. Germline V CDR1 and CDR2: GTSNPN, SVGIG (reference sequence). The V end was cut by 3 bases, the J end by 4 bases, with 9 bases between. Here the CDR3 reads CAWSPHGETQYF. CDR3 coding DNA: TGTGCCTGGAGCCCCCACGGAGAGACCCAGTACTTC.

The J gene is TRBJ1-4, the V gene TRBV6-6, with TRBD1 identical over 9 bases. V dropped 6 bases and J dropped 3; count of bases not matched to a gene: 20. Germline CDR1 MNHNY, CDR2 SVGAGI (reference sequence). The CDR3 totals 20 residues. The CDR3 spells CASSVTFYRDRVFANEKLFF. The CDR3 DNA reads TGTGCCAGCAGCGTCACCTTTTACCGGGACAGGGTGTTTGCTAATGAAAAACTGTTTTTT.

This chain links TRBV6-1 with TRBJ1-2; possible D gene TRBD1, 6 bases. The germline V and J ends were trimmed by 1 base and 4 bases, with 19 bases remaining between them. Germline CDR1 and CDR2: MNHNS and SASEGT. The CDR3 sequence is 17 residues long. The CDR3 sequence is CASSEGTAAGVGYGYTF. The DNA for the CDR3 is TGTGCCAGCAGTGAAGGGACAGCTGCCGGAGTAGGCTATGGCTACACCTTC.

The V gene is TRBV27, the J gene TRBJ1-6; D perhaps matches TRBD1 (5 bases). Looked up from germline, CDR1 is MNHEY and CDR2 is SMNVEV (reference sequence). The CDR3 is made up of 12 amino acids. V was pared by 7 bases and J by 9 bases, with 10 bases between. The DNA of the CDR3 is TGTGCCAGCAAAGAGGGACTTTCACCCCTCCACTTT. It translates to CASKEGLSPLHF.

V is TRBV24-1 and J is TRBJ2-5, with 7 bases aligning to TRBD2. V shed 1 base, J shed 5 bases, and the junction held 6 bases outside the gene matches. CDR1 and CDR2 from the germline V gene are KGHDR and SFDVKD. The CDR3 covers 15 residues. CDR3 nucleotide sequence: TGTGCCACCAGTGATTTTCGGGGGGAAGTGGAGACCCAGTACTTC. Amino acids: CATSDFRGEVETQYF.

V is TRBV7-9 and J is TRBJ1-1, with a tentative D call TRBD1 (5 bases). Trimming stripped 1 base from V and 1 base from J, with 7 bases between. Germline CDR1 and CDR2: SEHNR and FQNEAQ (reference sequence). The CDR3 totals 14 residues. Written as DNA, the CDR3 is TGTGCCAGCAGCTTAGGACAGAAGAACACTGAAGCTTTCTTT. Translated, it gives CASSLGQKNTEAFF.

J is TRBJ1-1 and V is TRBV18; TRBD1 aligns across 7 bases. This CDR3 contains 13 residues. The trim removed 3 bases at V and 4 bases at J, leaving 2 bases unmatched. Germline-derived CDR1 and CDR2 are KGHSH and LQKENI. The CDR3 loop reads CASSPDRATEAFF. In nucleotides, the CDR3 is TGTGCCAGCTCACCCGACAGGGCCACTGAAGCTTTCTTT.

For the CDR3, the DNA is TGTGCCAGCAGCTTAATGGGGACAGGGTACACTGAAGCTTTCTTT. Its translation is CASSLMGTGYTEAFF. V gene TRBV11-1 combines with J gene TRBJ1-1; TRBD1 matches at 9 bases. With 2 bases clipped from V and 3 bases from J, the junction kept 4 bases outside the gene matches. This CDR3 region has 15 residues. CDR1 and CDR2 from the germline V gene are SGHAT and FQDESV (reference sequence).

CDR3 loop: CATSRRTGLDYTQYF. The CDR3 bases are TGTGCCACCAGCAGAAGGACAGGGCTGGATTATACGCAGTATTTT. The chain uses TRBV15 and TRBJ2-3, with 8 nucleotides matching TRBD1. This CDR3 is built from 15 residues. CDR1 is LNHNV, CDR2 YYDKDF, per germline (reference sequence). V shed 2 bases, J shed 7 bases, and the junction held 8 bases outside the gene matches.

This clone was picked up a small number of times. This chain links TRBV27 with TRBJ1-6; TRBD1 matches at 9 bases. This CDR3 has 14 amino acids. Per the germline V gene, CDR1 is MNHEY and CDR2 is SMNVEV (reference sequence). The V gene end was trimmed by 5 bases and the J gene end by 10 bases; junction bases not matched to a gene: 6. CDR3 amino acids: CASSPDRGGSPLHF. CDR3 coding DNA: TGTGCCAGCAGTCCGGACAGGGGCGGATCACCCCTCCACTTT.

DNA for the CDR3: TGTGCCAGTAGTATATCCAGCGGCAATGAGCAGTTCTTC. It codes for CASSISSGNEQFF. The rearrangement uses TRBV19 and TRBJ2-1; D may be TRBD2 (5 bases). Germline CDR1 is LNHDA and CDR2 is SQIVND (reference sequence). V shed 2 bases and J shed 6 bases, with 8 bases lying between them. The CDR3 is 13 amino acids.

Here the CDR3 reads CASSLPEASYEQYF. The CDR3, as DNA: TGCGCCAGCAGCTTGCCGGAGGCTTCCTACGAGCAGTACTTC. The chain links TRBV5-1 to TRBJ2-7; the D gene is possibly TRBD2 (5 bases). Trimming removed 1 base from V and 1 base from J, with 9 bases in between. CDR1 is SGHRS and CDR2 is YFSETQ in the germline V gene. This CDR3 is 14 amino acids long.

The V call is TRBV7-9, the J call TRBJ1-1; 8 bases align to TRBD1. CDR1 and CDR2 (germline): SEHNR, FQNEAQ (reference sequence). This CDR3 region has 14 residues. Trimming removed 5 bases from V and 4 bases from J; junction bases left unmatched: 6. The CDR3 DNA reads TGTGCCAGCAGCCTCAGGGGGCGCCCCACTGAAGCTTTCTTT. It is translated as CASSLRGRPTEAFF.

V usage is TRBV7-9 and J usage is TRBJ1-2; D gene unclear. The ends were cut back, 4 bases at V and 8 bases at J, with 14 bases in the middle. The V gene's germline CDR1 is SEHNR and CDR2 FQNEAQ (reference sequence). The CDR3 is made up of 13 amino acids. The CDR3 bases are TGTGCCAGCAGCTCGCGGGTGAATGACGGCTACACCTTC. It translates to CASSSRVNDGYTF.

This CDR3 is CASSGRDNSYEQYF. In nucleotides, the CDR3 is TGTGCCAGCAGCGGCCGGGACAACTCCTACGAGCAGTACTTC. This chain joins TRBV9 and TRBJ2-7; a possible D gene is TRBD1 (6 bases). CDR1 is SGDLS, CDR2 YYNGEE, per germline. The V and J ends lost 3 bases and 0 bases respectively, with 10 bases between them. The CDR3 contains 14 residues.

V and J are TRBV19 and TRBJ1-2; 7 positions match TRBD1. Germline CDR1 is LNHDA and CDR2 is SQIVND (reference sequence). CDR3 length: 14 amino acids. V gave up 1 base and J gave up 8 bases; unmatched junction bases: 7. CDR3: CASSIGRQGSGYTF. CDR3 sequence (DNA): TGTGCCAGTAGTATAGGCCGACAGGGAAGCGGCTACACCTTC. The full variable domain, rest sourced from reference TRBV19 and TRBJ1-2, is DGGITQSPKYLFRKEGQNVTLSCEQNLNHDAMYWYRQDPGQGLRLIYYSQIVNDFQKGDIAEGYSVSREKKESFPLTVTSAQKNPTAFYLCASSIGRQGSGYTFGSGTRLTVV.

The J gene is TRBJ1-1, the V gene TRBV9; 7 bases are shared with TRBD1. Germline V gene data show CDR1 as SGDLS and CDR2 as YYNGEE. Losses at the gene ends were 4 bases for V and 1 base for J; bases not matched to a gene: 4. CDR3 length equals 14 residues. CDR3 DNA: TGTGCCAGCAGCCCCGGGACAGCGAACACTGAAGCTTTCTTT. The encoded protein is CASSPGTANTEAFF.

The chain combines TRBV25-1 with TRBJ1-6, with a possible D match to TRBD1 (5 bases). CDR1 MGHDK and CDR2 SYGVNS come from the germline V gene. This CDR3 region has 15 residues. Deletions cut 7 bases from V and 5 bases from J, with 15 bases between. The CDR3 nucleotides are TGTGCCAGCACAAGCGTGGCAGGGCATAATTCACCCCTCCACTTT. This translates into CASTSVAGHNSPLHF. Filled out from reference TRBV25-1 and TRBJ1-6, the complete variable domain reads EADIYQTPRYLVIGTGKKITLECSQTMGHDKMYWYQQDPGMELHLIHYSYGVNSTEKGDLSSESTVSRIRTEHFPLTLESARPSHTSQYLCASTSVAGHNSPLHFGNGTRLTVT.

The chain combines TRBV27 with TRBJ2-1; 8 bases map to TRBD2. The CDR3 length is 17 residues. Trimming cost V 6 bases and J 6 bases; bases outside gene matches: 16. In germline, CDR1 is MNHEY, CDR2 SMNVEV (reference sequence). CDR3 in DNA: TGTGCCAGCAGGACCCGGGTCGGACTAGCAGTTAGCAATGAGCAGTTCTTC. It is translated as CASRTRVGLAVSNEQFF.

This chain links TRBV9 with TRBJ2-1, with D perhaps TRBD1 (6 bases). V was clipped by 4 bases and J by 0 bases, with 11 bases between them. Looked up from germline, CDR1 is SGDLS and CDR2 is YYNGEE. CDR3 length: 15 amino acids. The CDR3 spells CASSTQGGSYNEQFF. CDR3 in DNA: TGTGCCAGCAGCACTCAAGGGGGCTCCTACAATGAGCAGTTCTTC.

The CDR3 loop is CASSFAGDQPQHF. The CDR3 DNA reads as TGTGCCAGCAGCTTCGCGGGGGATCAGCCCCAGCATTTT. The chain couples TRBV7-8 to TRBJ1-5; maybe TRBD1 (5 bases). Trimming left V 3 bases short and J 5 bases short, with 8 bases between. The CDR3 has 13 residues. From germline, CDR1 is SGHVS and CDR2 FQNEAQ.

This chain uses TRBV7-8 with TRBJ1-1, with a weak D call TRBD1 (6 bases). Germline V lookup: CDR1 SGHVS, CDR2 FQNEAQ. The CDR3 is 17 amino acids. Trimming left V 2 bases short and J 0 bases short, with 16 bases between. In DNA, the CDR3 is TGTGCCAGCAGCTTAACGATCATACAGGGAATGAACACTGAAGCTTTCTTT. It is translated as CASSLTIIQGMNTEAFF.

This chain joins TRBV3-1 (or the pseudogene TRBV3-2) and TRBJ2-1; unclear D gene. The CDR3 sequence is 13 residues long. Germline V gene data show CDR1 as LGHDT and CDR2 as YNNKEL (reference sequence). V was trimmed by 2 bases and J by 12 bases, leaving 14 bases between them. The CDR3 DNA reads TGTGCCAGCAGCCAAACCAACTCACGAGGGCAGTTCTTC. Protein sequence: CASSQTNSRGQFF.

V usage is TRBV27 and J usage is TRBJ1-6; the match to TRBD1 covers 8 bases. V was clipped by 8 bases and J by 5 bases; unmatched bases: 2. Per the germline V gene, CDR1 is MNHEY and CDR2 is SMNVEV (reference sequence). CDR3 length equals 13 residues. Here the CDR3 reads CASADRDNSPLHF. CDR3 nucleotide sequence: TGTGCCAGCGCGGACAGGGATAATTCACCCCTCCACTTT.

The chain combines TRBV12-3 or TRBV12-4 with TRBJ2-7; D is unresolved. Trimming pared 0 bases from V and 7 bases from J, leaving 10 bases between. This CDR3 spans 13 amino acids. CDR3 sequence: CASSLAWGKEQYF. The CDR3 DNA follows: TGTGCCAGCAGTTTAGCGTGGGGAAAAGAGCAGTACTTC.

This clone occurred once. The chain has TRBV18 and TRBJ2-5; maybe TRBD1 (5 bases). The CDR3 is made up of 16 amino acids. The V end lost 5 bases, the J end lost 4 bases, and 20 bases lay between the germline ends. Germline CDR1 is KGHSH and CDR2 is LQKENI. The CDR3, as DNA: TGTGCCAGCTCAACCACGGGTCGATCAGGGCCAGAGACCCAGTACTTC. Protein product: CASSTTGRSGPETQYF. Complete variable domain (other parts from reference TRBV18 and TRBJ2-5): NAGVMQNPRHLVRRRGQEARLRCSPMKGHSHVYWYRQLPEEGLKFMVYLQKENIIDESGMPKERFSAEFPKEGPSILRIQQVVRGDSAAYFCASSTTGRSGPETQYFGPGTRLLVL.